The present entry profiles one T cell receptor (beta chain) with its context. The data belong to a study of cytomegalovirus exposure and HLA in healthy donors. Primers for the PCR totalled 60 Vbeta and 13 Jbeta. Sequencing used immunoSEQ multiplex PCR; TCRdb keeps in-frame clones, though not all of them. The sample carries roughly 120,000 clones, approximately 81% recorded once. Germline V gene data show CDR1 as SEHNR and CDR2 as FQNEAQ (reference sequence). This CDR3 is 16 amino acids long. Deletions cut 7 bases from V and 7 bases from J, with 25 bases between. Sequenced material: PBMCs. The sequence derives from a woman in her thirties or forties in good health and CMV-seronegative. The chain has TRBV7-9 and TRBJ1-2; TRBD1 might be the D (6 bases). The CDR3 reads CASTFRAPGDRGGYTF. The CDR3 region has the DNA TGTGCCAGCACCTTCCGCGCCCCAGGGGATCGAGGTGGCTACACCTTC.